This T cell receptor (beta chain) was identified in a study of beta chain features in type 1 diabetes. Worth noting for this clone: What it binds is not known.

Trimming pared 6 bases from V and 6 bases from J, leaving 14 bases between. The CDR3 spans 14 residues. Study-wide results and caveats: Sequencing the cDNA could make cells with high TCR expression show up more than they should. Within each of all four CD4+ subsets, Type 1 diabetes patients had TCRB CDR3s that were moderately but significantly shorter.

Expressed TCRB transcripts were sequenced, since all the RNA that had been isolated was reverse transcribed. The repertoire was sequenced with immunoSEQ multiplex PCR; TCRdb's copy has only in-frame clones and lacks some. Of over 200,000 clones listed, approximately 10% are singletons. The sequenced sample was naive CD4+ T cells from blood. The clonotype was recovered from a young man with type 1 diabetes. The rearrangement links TRBV23-1 to TRBJ2-2, with TRBD2 as a possible D gene (5 bases). TRBV23-1 counts as an open reading frame of uncertain function. The CDR3 nucleotides read TGCGCCAGCAGCCCCACGGAGGTCGCCGGGGAGCTGTTTTTT. This codes for CASSPTEVAGELFF.